The 2 T cell receptor beta chains below come from one sample, sequenced in a study of cytomegalovirus exposure and HLA in healthy donors. Repertoires were generated with immunoSEQ multiplex PCR, while TCRdb's copy carries only in-frame clones and drops some. The sample shows about 63,000 clones, roughly nine tenths of them seen only once. Sequencing used PBMCs. The receptors were gathered from a woman under 30 in good health and CMV-seronegative.

This chain joins TRBV5-1 and TRBJ2-5; TRBD1 is a possible D gene (5 bases). V lost 0 bases, J lost 5 bases, and 11 bases lay in between. CDR3 length: 14 amino acids. CDR1 is SGHRS, CDR2 YFSETQ, per germline. The CDR3 protein is CASSLGDSWETQYF. The CDR3 DNA reads TGCGCCAGCAGCTTGGGCGACAGTTGGGAGACCCAGTACTTC.

The chain carries TRBV28 and TRBJ2-7; TRBD1 agrees at 7 bases. The CDR3 spans 14 residues. From germline, CDR1 is MDHEN and CDR2 SYDVKM. The V and J ends lost 6 bases and 2 bases, in that order; junction bases with no gene match: 7. The DNA for the CDR3 is TGTGCCAGCAGGCTCTCTCAGGGGGCCTACGAGCAGTACTTC. Encoded protein: CASRLSQGAYEQYF.